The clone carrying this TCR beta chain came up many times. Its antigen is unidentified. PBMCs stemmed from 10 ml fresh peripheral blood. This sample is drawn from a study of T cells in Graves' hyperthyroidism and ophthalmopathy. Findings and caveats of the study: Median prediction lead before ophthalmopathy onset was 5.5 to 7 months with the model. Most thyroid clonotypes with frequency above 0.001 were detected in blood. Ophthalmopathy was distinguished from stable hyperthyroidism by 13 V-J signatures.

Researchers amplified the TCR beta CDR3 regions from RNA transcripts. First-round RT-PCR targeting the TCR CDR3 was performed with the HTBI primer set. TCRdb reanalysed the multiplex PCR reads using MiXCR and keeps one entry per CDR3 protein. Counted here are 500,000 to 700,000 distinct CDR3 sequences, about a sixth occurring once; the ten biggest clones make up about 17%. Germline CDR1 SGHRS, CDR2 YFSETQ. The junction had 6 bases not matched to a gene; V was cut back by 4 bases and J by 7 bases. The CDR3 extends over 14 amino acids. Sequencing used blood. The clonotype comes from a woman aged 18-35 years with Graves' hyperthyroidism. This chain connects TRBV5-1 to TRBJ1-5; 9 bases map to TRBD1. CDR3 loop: CASSPGQGQQPQHF. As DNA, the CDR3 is TGCGCCAGCAGCCCGGGACAGGGCCAGCAGCCCCAGCATTTT.